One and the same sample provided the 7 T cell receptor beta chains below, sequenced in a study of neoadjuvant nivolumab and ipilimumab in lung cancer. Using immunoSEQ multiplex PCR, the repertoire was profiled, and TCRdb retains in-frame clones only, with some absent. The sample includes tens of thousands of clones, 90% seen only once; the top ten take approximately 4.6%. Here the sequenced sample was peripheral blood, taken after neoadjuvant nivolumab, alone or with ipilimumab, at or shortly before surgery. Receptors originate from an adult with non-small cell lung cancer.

CDR3 sequence: CAIRTDRENEAFF. The CDR3 nucleotides read TGTGCCATCAGGACCGACAGGGAGAATGAAGCTTTCTTT. This chain uses TRBV10-3 with TRBJ1-1; TRBD1 matches at 7 bases. Germline V gives CDR1 ENHRY, CDR2 SYGVKD. V lost 6 bases, J lost 7 bases, and 8 bases stayed unmatched. The CDR3 covers 13 residues.

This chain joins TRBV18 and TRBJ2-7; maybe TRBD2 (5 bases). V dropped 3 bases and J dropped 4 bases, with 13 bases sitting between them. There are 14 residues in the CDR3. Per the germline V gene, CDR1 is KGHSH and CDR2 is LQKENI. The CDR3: CASSPPTNSYEQYF. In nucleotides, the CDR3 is TGTGCCAGCTCACCTCCGACTAACTCTTACGAGCAGTACTTC.

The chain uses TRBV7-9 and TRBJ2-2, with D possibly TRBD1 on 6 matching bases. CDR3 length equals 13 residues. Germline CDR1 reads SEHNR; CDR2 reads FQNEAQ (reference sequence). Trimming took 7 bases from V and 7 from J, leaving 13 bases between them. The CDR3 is CASTRGAYGELFF. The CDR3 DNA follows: TGTGCCAGCACCAGGGGCGCTTACGGGGAGCTGTTTTTT.

Here the CDR3 reads CASRLHSGNTIYF. The DNA for the CDR3 is TGTGCCAGCAGATTACACTCTGGAAACACCATATATTTT. The V call is TRBV11-2, the J call TRBJ1-3; D not resolved. Germline-derived CDR1 and CDR2 are SGHAT and FQNNGV. V gave up 6 bases and J gave up 0 bases, with 6 bases separating them. There are 13 residues in the CDR3.

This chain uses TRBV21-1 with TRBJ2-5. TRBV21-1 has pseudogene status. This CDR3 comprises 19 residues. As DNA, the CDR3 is TGTGCCAGCAGCAAAGGTTGCCCGACCCGGGACCTTAACACTGGGACCCAGTACTTC. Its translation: CASSKGCPTRDLNTGTQYF.

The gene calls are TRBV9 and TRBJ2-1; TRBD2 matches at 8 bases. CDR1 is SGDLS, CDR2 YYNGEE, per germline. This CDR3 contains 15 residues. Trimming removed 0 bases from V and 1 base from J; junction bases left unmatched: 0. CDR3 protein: CASSVAGGSYNEQFF. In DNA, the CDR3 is TGTGCCAGCAGCGTAGCGGGGGGGTCCTACAATGAGCAGTTCTTC.

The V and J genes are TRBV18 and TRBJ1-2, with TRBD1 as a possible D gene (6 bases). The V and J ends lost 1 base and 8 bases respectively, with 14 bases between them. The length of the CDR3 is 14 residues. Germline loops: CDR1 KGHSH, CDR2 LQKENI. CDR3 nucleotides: TGTGCCAGCTCACCACGAGAAGGGGGTGACGGCTACACCTTC. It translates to CASSPREGGDGYTF.